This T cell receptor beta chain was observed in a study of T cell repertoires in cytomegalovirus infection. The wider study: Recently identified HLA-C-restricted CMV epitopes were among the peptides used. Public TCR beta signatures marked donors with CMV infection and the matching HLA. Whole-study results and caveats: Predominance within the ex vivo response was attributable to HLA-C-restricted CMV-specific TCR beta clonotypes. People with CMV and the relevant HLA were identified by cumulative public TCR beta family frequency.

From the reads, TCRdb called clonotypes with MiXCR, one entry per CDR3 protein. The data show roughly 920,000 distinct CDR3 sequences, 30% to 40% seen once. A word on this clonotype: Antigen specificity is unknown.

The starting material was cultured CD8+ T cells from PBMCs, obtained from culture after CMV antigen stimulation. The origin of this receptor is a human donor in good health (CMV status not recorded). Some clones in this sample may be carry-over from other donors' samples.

The CDR3 region is CASRHDLGGGADTQYF. For the CDR3, the DNA is TGTGCCAGCAGACACGACTTAGGCGGGGGTGCAGATACGCAGTATTTT. This chain joins TRBV13 and TRBJ2-3, with 7 bases aligning to TRBD2. Per germline, CDR1 PRHDT and CDR2 FYEKMQ (reference sequence). The V and J ends lost 6 bases and 4 bases, in that order; junction bases with no gene match: 13. The length of the CDR3 is 16 residues.